The 20 T cell receptor beta chains below all came from one sample that was sequenced in a study of tumor and adjacent non-tumor tissue in lung cancer. TCRbeta libraries were built with three rounds of nested PCR, modified from ARM-PCR. TCRdb re-called the multiplex PCR reads with MiXCR, one entry per CDR3 protein. The table shows about 60,000 distinct CDR3 sequences, with about 55% occurring only once. No cell sorting was done before RNA was extracted from the tissue. Distant lung tissue was collected more than 3 cm away from the tumor edge. The material sequenced was distant non-tumor lung tissue. These receptors were obtained from a man in his 70s with non-small cell lung cancer.

The genes are TRBV29-1 and TRBJ2-5, with TRBD2 matching 7 bases. Unmatched junction bases numbered 14, after V lost 8 bases and J lost 5 bases. Germline values: CDR1 SQVTM, CDR2 ANQGSEA. This CDR3 spans 14 amino acids. The CDR3 nucleotides read TGCAGCCTTGTGCTACGGGGGGTGGGGGAGACCCAGTACTTC. Encoded protein: CSLVLRGVGETQYF.

In this sample, this clonotype turned up a few times. The chain is built from TRBV20-1 and TRBJ1-1, with no clear D. Germline assignment: CDR1 DFQATT and CDR2 SNEGSKA (reference sequence). This CDR3 has 13 amino acids. Trimming left V 6 bases short and J 1 base short, with 12 bases between. CDR3 sequence: CSAHPSGNTEAFF. The CDR3 DNA is TGCAGTGCGCACCCCTCAGGGAACACTGAAGCTTTCTTT.

As for this clonotype: An end of the junction does not agree with germline; a read error may underlie this. The CDR3 DNA reads TGTGCTAGCAACCGTGGGAGATCTAATGAAAAACTGTTTTTT. Protein product: CASNRGRSNEKLFF. The gene calls are TRBV11-2 and TRBJ1-4; D remains ambiguous. Per germline, CDR1 SGHAT and CDR2 FQNNGV. The CDR3 loop spans 14 amino acids.

Only a few counts were recorded for this clonotype. The chain couples TRBV6-4 to TRBJ2-7; 9 nucleotides align to TRBD2. The CDR3 runs 16 residues. The germline CDR1 and CDR2 sequences are MRHNA and SNTAGT. The V and J ends lost 4 bases and 6 bases, in that order; junction bases with no gene match: 13. The CDR3 reads CASSGTSDRTPPEQYF. The CDR3 region has the DNA TGTGCCAGCAGTGGGACTAGCGACCGTACCCCTCCCGAGCAGTACTTC.

For this clonotype: A clone one base away is much larger, so this may be a read error. V gene TRBV7-9 combines with J gene TRBJ2-2; 13 bases are a match to TRBD2. The CDR3 contains 15 residues. Germline V gene lookup returns CDR1 SEHNR and CDR2 FQNEAQ (reference sequence). The V gene end was trimmed by 5 bases and the J gene end by 9 bases; junction bases not matched to a gene: 6. This chain's CDR3 is CASSTGLAGTRELFF. CDR3 sequence (DNA): TGTGCCAGCAGCACGGGACTAGCGGGGACCAGGGAGCTGTTTTTT.

This clonotype was seen ten or more times. The chain combines TRBV7-9 with TRBJ2-5; D not certain. CDR3 length equals 16 residues. Trimming left V 5 bases short and J 2 bases short, with 18 bases between. Germline V gene lookup returns CDR1 SEHNR and CDR2 FQNEAQ (reference sequence). CDR3 in DNA: TGTGCCAGCAGCCCCCTACCTGGACGTGGGCAAGAGACCCAGTACTTC. This sequence encodes CASSPLPGRGQETQYF.

A note on this clonotype: A read error may account for a junction end that differs from germline. The CDR3 DNA reads TGTGCCAGCAGCTTAGGATTTCGAGAGGGCGAAAAACCGTTTTTT. Translating it yields CASSLGFREGEKPFF. The chain combines TRBV11-2 with TRBJ1-4; unclear D gene. Germline values: CDR1 SGHAT, CDR2 FQNNGV. The CDR3 extends over 15 amino acids. Full variable domain (outside the CDR3, taken from reference TRBV11-2 and TRBJ1-4): EAGVAQSPRYKIIEKRQSVAFWCNPISGHATLYWYQQILGQGPKLLIQFQNNGVVDDSQLPKDRFSAERLKGVDSTLKIQPAKLEDSAVYLCASSLGFREGEKPFFGSGTQLSVL.

With regard to this clonotype: Without the conserved terminal phenylalanine or tryptophan, this CDR3 likely stems from a read error. The chain combines TRBV28 with TRBJ1-5; a possible D gene is TRBD1 (5 bases). Germline V gene sequence: CDR1 MDHEN, CDR2 SYDVKM. Trimming took 6 bases from V and 6 from J, leaving 21 bases between them. The CDR3 loop spans 16 amino acids. CDR3 protein: CASSRVTGAWGQPQHS. The CDR3 DNA is TGTGCCAGCAGCCGAGTGACCGGGGCCTGGGGTCAGCCCCAGCATTCT.

The CDR3 region is CASQEGDTQYF. CDR3 nucleotides: TGTGCCTCTCAAGAGGGCGATACGCAGTATTTT. The chain has TRBV28 and TRBJ2-3; weak D call: TRBD2 (5 bases). The CDR3 extends over 11 amino acids. Trimming removed 11 bases at V and 6 bases at J, with 12 bases between. Germline-derived CDR1 and CDR2 are MDHEN and SYDVKM.

Worth noting for this clonotype: The junction departs from germline at one end; a sequencing error may be responsible. V gene TRBV29-1 combines with J gene TRBJ2-3; TRBD2 matches 8 bases. CDR3 size: 15 residues. CDR1 is SQVTM and CDR2 is ANQGSEA in the germline V gene. DNA of the CDR3: TGCAGCGCTAAACACGGGAGGGTAGGCACAGATACGCGGTATTTT. This codes for CSAKHGRVGTDTRYF.

A word on this clonotype: A much bigger clone sits one base away, suggesting this may be a read error. This rearrangement joins TRBV10-2 to TRBJ2-5; TRBD2 aligns across 8 bases. Germline CDR1 and CDR2: WSHSY and SAAADI. Unmatched junction bases numbered 7, after V lost 9 bases and J lost 1 base. The CDR3 length is 14 residues. CDR3 in DNA: TGCGCCAGAGGCCATACTAGCGGCCAAGAGACCCAGTACTTC. Its protein product is CARGHTSGQETQYF.

This clonotype was counted many times. The chain recombines TRBV6-5 with TRBJ1-4; D is perhaps TRBD1 (6 bases). CDR3 length: 14 residues. Germline-derived CDR1 and CDR2 are MNHEY and SVGAGI. Trimming stripped 10 bases from V and 8 bases from J, with 20 bases between. The CDR3 loop reads CATKLQGAGEKLFF. The CDR3 nucleotides are TGTGCCACCAAGCTACAGGGAGCGGGAGAAAAACTGTTTTTT.

Comment on this clonotype: Lacking the conserved final phenylalanine or tryptophan, this CDR3 likely reflects a read error. The CDR3 loop reads CASGEYAGSAQYI. CDR3 sequence (DNA): TGTGCCAGCGGTGAATATGCAGGGTCTGCGCAGTACATC. The chain carries TRBV25-1 and TRBJ2-7, with TRBD1 as a possible D gene (5 bases). Looked up from germline, CDR1 is MGHDK and CDR2 is SYGVNS. The CDR3 has 13 residues.

This clonotype was observed a handful of times. The chain carries TRBV5-1 and TRBJ2-7, with 10 bases that match TRBD1. The CDR3 consists of 15 residues. Germline V gene lookup returns CDR1 SGHRS and CDR2 YFSETQ. With V trimmed by 3 bases and J by 3 bases, 6 bases remained unmatched. For the CDR3, the DNA is TGCGCCAGCAGCTCCCGACAGGGGGCAAGCTACGAGCAGTACTTC. Translating gives CASSSRQGASYEQYF.

CDR3 sequence (DNA): TGCAGTGCTAGTCGGGGACCCTATGGCAATCAGCCCCAGCATTTT. It codes for CSASRGPYGNQPQHF. V gene TRBV20-1 combines with J gene TRBJ1-5, with D perhaps matching TRBD1 (5 bases). CDR1 is DFQATT and CDR2 is SNEGSKA in the germline V gene (reference sequence). V was clipped by 3 bases and J by 2 bases, with 14 bases between them. The CDR3 extends over 15 amino acids.

Ten or more counts support this clonotype. V and J are TRBV6-7 and TRBJ1-2; no firm D call. TRBV6-7 is an ORF for which the function is uncertain. With 2 bases removed from V and 8 bases from J, the gap between germline ends came to 9 bases. CDR3 length: 12 residues. The CDR3 here is CASSYSQRGYTF. In DNA, the CDR3 is TGTGCCAGCAGTTACAGTCAGAGAGGCTACACCTTC.

The chain recombines TRBV20-1 with TRBJ2-3; tentative D call: TRBD2 (6 bases). Germline V gives CDR1 DFQATT, CDR2 SNEGSKA (reference sequence). V was pared by 3 bases and J by 0 bases, with 13 bases between. CDR3 length: 15 residues. The DNA of the CDR3 is TGCAGTGCTAGTCTTCCCACTAGCAGCACAGATACGCAGTATTTT. Translation gives CSASLPTSSTDTQYF.

The genes are TRBV4-1 and TRBJ1-5; possible D gene TRBD1, 5 bases. CDR3 size: 16 residues. Trimming stripped 1 base from V and 0 bases from J, with 10 bases between. Germline V gene lookup returns CDR1 MGHRA and CDR2 YSYEKL. CDR3 amino acids: CASSQGPDISNQPQHF. Written as DNA, the CDR3 is TGCGCCAGCAGCCAAGGCCCGGACATTAGCAATCAGCCCCAGCATTTT.

The rearrangement links TRBV28 to TRBJ1-5; TRBD1 might be the D (5 bases). Germline CDR1 reads MDHEN; CDR2 reads SYDVKM. V lost 11 bases, J lost 1 base, and 21 bases lay in between. This CDR3 contains 16 residues. CDR3 amino acids: CAAIAGSRRSNQPQHF. CDR3 nucleotide sequence: TGTGCCGCCATAGCAGGGTCCCGGAGGAGCAATCAGCCCCAGCATTTT. Full variable domain (remainder filled in from reference TRBV28 and TRBJ1-5): DVKVTQSSRYLVKRTGEKVFLECVQDMDHENMFWYRQDPGLGLRLIYFSYDVKMKEKGDIPEGYSVSREKKERFSLILESASTNQTSMYLCAAIAGSRRSNQPQHFGDGTRLSIL.

The rearrangement links TRBV19 to TRBJ2-6; TRBD1 aligns across 12 bases. The CDR3 is 17 amino acids. V was clipped by 8 bases and J by 2 bases; unmatched bases: 7. Germline CDR1 is LNHDA and CDR2 is SQIVND (reference sequence). The CDR3 loop reads CASGRGQGAPGANVLTF. For the CDR3, the DNA is TGTGCCAGTGGTCGGGGACAGGGGGCTCCTGGGGCCAACGTCCTGACTTTC.